This TCR beta chain emerged from a study of blood T cell repertoires in COVID-19. Using immunoSEQ multiplex PCR, the repertoire was profiled, and TCRdb retains in-frame clones only, with some absent. The data contain under 300,000 clones, around 89% of them singletons. Participant-reported clinical history was the basis for cohort assignment. Each recovered donor of Cohort 3 presented with two negative PCRs, clearance, or symptom resolution. V gave up 8 bases and J gave up 8 bases; unmatched junction bases: 14. The CDR3 consists of 15 residues. Germline-derived CDR1 and CDR2 are SGHVS and FQNEAQ. The rearrangement joins TRBV7-8 to TRBJ1-4; 7 bases are a match to TRBD1. The sequence was obtained from a woman between 18 and 29 years old who had recovered from COVID-19. Sample: PBMCs or T cells enriched from blood (not recorded which). This chain's CDR3 is CASCQGGRGGEKLFF. CDR3 DNA sequence: TGTGCCAGCTGCCAGGGGGGGCGGGGCGGAGAAAAACTGTTTTTT.